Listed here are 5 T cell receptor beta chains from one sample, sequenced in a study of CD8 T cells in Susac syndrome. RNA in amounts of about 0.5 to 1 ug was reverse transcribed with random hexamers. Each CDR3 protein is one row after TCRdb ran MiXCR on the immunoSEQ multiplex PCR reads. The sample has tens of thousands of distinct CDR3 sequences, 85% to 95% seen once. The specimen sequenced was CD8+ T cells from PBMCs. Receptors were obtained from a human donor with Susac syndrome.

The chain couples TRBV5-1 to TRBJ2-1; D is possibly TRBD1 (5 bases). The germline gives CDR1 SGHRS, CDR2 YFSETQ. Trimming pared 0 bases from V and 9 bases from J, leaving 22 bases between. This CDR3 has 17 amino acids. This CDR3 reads CASSLARVGAFNGEQFF. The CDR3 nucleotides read TGCGCCAGCAGCTTGGCCAGAGTAGGGGCTTTCAATGGTGAGCAGTTCTTC.

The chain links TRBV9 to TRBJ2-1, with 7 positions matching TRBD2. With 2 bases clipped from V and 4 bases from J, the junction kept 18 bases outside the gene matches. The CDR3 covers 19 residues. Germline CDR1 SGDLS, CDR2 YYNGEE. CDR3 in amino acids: CASSVSTGGSGPPYNEQFF. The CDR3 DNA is TGTGCCAGCAGCGTGTCGACTGGGGGTAGCGGGCCACCATACAATGAGCAGTTCTTC.

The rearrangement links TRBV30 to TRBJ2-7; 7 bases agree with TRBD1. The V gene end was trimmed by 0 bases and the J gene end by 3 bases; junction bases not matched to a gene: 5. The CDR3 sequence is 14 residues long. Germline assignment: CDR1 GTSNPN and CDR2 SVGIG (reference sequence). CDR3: CAWSVGTGDYEQYF. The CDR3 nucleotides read TGTGCCTGGAGTGTAGGTACAGGGGACTACGAGCAGTACTTC.

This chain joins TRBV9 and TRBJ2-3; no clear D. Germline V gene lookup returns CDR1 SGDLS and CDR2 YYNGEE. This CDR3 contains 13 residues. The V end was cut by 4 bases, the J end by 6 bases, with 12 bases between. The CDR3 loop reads CASSPGIYDTQYF. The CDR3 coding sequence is TGTGCCAGCAGCCCAGGAATTTACGATACGCAGTATTTT.

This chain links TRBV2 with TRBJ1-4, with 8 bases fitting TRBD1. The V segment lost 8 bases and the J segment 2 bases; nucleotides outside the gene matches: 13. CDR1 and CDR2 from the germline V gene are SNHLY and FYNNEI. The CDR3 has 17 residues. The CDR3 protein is CASGAIGQGGTNEKLFF. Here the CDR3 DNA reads TGTGCCAGCGGAGCGATAGGACAGGGAGGCACTAATGAAAAACTGTTTTTT.